What follows are 27 T cell receptor beta chains derived from one specimen sequenced in a study of untreated major depressive disorder. General study results and limits: Depressed patients' CD4+ T cells carried increased TRBV05-01 (Vbeta 5.1) usage versus control CD4+ T cells.

TCRdb keeps only in-frame clones here, not all; method: immunoSEQ multiplex PCR. Altogether about 25,000 clones are present, about 90% being singletons, with the ten largest covering under 0.8%. These receptors have no known antigen. The sample consisted of CD4+ T cells from PBMCs. The origin of the receptors is a woman in her twenties or thirties with major depressive disorder.

The V gene is TRBV27, the J gene TRBJ2-7; 8 nucleotides agree with TRBD2. V trimming: 5 bases; J trimming: 1 base; junction bases outside the gene matches: 7. Germline assignment: CDR1 MNHEY and CDR2 SMNVEV (reference sequence). The CDR3 runs 15 residues. The CDR3 here is CASSTAGTSSYEQYF. The CDR3 DNA reads TGTGCCAGCAGTACCGCCGGGACTAGTTCCTACGAGCAGTACTTC.

This chain joins TRBV28 and TRBJ1-5, with TRBD1 matching over 7 bases. Per germline, CDR1 MDHEN and CDR2 SYDVKM. This CDR3 comprises 13 residues. The junction had 3 bases not matched to a gene; V was cut back by 6 bases and J by 4 bases. As DNA, the CDR3 is TGTGCCAGCAGATCGACAGGGAATCAGCCCCAGCATTTT. Encoded protein: CASRSTGNQPQHF.

The chain combines TRBV6-5 with TRBJ1-1; a possible D gene is TRBD1 (5 bases). Germline V CDR1 and CDR2: MNHEY, SVGAGI. The length of the CDR3 is 16 residues. The V gene lost 3 bases and the J gene lost 4 bases, with 18 bases spanning the gap. The CDR3 coding sequence is TGTGCCAGCAGTTATATGTCAGGGTTAATGGGCACTGAAGCTTTCTTT. It encodes CASSYMSGLMGTEAFF.

The chain couples TRBV27 to TRBJ1-2; TRBD1 matches at 7 bases. The CDR3 is 13 residues long. V shed 5 bases and J 8 bases; nucleotides not matched to a gene: 8. CDR1 and CDR2 from the germline V gene are MNHEY and SMNVEV (reference sequence). In DNA, the CDR3 is TGTGCCAGCAGTCGCCTGACAGGGCGAGGCTACACCTTC. It yields the protein CASSRLTGRGYTF.

The rearrangement joins TRBV2 to TRBJ1-6; D unclear. Trimming took off 3 bases at V and 12 bases at J, with 15 bases between the two ends. There are 14 residues in the CDR3. Germline assignment: CDR1 SNHLY and CDR2 FYNNEI. The CDR3 reads CASSDGPGWGPLHF. The CDR3 DNA follows: TGTGCCAGCAGTGACGGTCCGGGGTGGGGACCCCTCCACTTT.

The chain carries TRBV7-2 and TRBJ2-1, with 9 bases aligning to TRBD1. The J segment lost 7 bases and the V segment lost 7 bases, leaving 14 bases of the junction unmatched. Germline V lookup: CDR1 SGHTA, CDR2 FQGNSA. CDR3 length equals 16 residues. The CDR3 protein is CASTSILQGARNEQFF. The CDR3 DNA is TGTGCCAGCACGAGCATTTTACAGGGGGCGAGAAATGAGCAGTTCTTC.

The chain links TRBV4-2 to TRBJ2-3; D tentatively reads TRBD1 or TRBD2 (5 bases each). Deletions cut 0 bases from V and 5 bases from J, with 9 bases between. In germline, CDR1 is LGHNA, CDR2 YNFKEQ. This CDR3 spans 14 amino acids. The CDR3 here is CASSQDEGIDTQYF. As DNA, the CDR3 is TGTGCCAGCAGCCAAGATGAGGGGATAGATACGCAGTATTTT.

The CDR3 is CASRRGGNNYGYTF. The DNA for the CDR3 is TGTGCCAGCAGAAGGGGGGGCAACAACTATGGCTACACCTTC. The chain combines TRBV5-6 with TRBJ1-2, with D maybe TRBD1 (6 bases). Germline V CDR1 and CDR2: SGHDT, YYEEEE. V lost 5 bases and J 2 bases, leaving 13 bases between the germline ends. CDR3 length equals 14 residues.

J is TRBJ2-5 and V is TRBV5-1; D perhaps matches TRBD1 (6 bases). Germline V gives CDR1 SGHRS, CDR2 YFSETQ. The CDR3 extends over 15 amino acids. V lost 3 bases to trimming and J lost 5 bases, with 17 bases between them. As DNA, the CDR3 is TGCGCCAGCAGCTCTCCCACAGGGTTGGGGGAGACCCAGTACTTC. Protein product: CASSSPTGLGETQYF.

This clone has only one observation. This sequence joins TRBV11-1 and TRBJ2-2; 11 nucleotides line up with TRBD1. The CDR3 spans 19 residues. J gave up 5 bases and V 4 bases, and 15 bases lay outside the gene matches. Per germline, CDR1 SGHAT and CDR2 FQDESV (reference sequence). This CDR3 reads CASSSSPGTGGSGTGELFF. For the CDR3, the DNA is TGTGCCAGCAGCTCCAGTCCCGGGACAGGGGGTTCGGGGACCGGGGAGCTGTTTTTT.

This sequence joins TRBV28 and TRBJ1-2; D is perhaps TRBD1 (6 bases). The CDR3 covers 13 residues. The germline CDR1 and CDR2 sequences are MDHEN and SYDVKM. Deletions cut 7 bases from V and 1 base from J, with 10 bases between. In DNA form, the CDR3 reads TGTGCCAGCATGGACAGCTTTAACTATGGCTACACCTTC. The encoded protein is CASMDSFNYGYTF.

The chain has TRBV4-3 and TRBJ1-2, with a possible D match to TRBD1 (5 bases). The CDR3 has 13 residues. In germline, CDR1 is LGHNA, CDR2 YSLEER. Trimming cost V 3 bases and J 6 bases, with 11 bases left between them. CDR3 nucleotide sequence: TGCGCCAGCAGCCACTGGGGCTTTGATGGCTACACCTTC. Translating it yields CASSHWGFDGYTF.

This clone appeared a few times. The V call is TRBV9, the J call TRBJ2-3; D unresolved. With 0 bases removed from V and 3 bases from J, the gap between germline ends came to 5 bases. In germline, CDR1 is SGDLS, CDR2 YYNGEE. This CDR3 is 13 amino acids long. Written as DNA, the CDR3 is TGTGCCAGCAGCGTAGGTTTAACAGATACGCAGTATTTT. Its protein is CASSVGLTDTQYF.

In this sample, this clone turned up once. The CDR3 DNA is TGTGCCAGCAGTTTGTGGCAGGGGGCGATTGGGTATGGCTACACCTTC. Translated: CASSLWQGAIGYGYTF. This chain connects TRBV28 to TRBJ1-2; 8 bases are a match to TRBD1. With 3 bases clipped from V and 5 bases from J, the junction kept 11 bases outside the gene matches. The CDR3 length is 16 residues. From germline, CDR1 is MDHEN and CDR2 SYDVKM.

The CDR3 reads CASSQVPLRGSYEQYF. CDR3 nucleotide sequence: TGCGCCAGCAGCCAAGTCCCCCTCCGGGGCTCCTACGAGCAGTACTTC. The chain combines TRBV4-3 with TRBJ2-7; the D gene is possibly TRBD2 (5 bases). The CDR3 sequence is 16 residues long. The ends were cut back, 1 base at V and 0 bases at J, with 13 bases in the middle. Germline values: CDR1 LGHNA, CDR2 YSLEER.

The chain uses TRBV19 and TRBJ2-7; 12 bases align to TRBD2. The CDR3 length is 15 residues. The V gene's germline CDR1 is LNHDA and CDR2 SQIVND (reference sequence). V lost 5 bases, J lost 7 bases, and 9 bases stayed unmatched. In DNA form, the CDR3 reads TGTGCCAGTAGTGCGACTAGCGGGAGTTCAGGGGAGCAGTACTTC. Translation gives CASSATSGSSGEQYF.

The V gene is TRBV5-6, the J gene TRBJ2-1; TRBD2 aligns across 8 bases. With 1 base clipped from V and 8 bases from J, the junction kept 8 bases outside the gene matches. This CDR3 region has 15 residues. Germline assignment: CDR1 SGHDT and CDR2 YYEEEE. CDR3 protein: CASSLTGGRWDEQFF. The CDR3 DNA follows: TGTGCCAGCAGCTTGACGGGAGGGCGATGGGATGAGCAGTTCTTC.

The genes are TRBV19 and TRBJ2-2; D unresolved. CDR3 size: 13 residues. Trimming shortened V by 3 bases and J by 3 bases, and 5 bases separated the two germline ends. Germline loops: CDR1 LNHDA, CDR2 SQIVND (reference sequence). The CDR3 region has the DNA TGTGCCAGTAGTATTCGACACACCGGGGAGCTGTTTTTT. Its translation: CASSIRHTGELFF. Full variable domain (remainder filled in from reference TRBV19 and TRBJ2-2): DGGITQSPKYLFRKEGQNVTLSCEQNLNHDAMYWYRQDPGQGLRLIYYSQIVNDFQKGDIAEGYSVSREKKESFPLTVTSAQKNPTAFYLCASSIRHTGELFFGEGSRLTVL.

This clone was observed a handful of times. This chain connects TRBV7-2 to TRBJ2-2; D unclear. Germline V gene data show CDR1 as SGHTA and CDR2 as FQGNSA. With 2 bases removed from V and 7 bases from J, the gap between germline ends came to 8 bases. The CDR3 is made up of 13 amino acids. CDR3 in amino acids: CASSLRPLGELFF. CDR3 in DNA: TGTGCCAGCAGCTTAAGGCCCCTCGGGGAGCTGTTTTTT.

The chain has TRBV7-8 and TRBJ2-5; 10 bases map to TRBD2. The CDR3 runs to 15 residues. CDR1 and CDR2 (germline): SGHVS, FQNEAQ. Trimming took 1 base from V and 4 from J; bases not matched to a gene: 3. CDR3 coding DNA: TGTGCCAGCAGCTTAGAGCCTAGCGGGGGAGAGACCCAGTACTTC. The encoded protein is CASSLEPSGGETQYF.

The V gene is TRBV27, the J gene TRBJ2-7; TRBD2 might be the D (6 bases). This CDR3 is built from 13 residues. The germline V gene has CDR1 MNHEY and CDR2 SMNVEV (reference sequence). V was shortened by 6 bases and J by 3 bases, with 12 bases between the two germline ends. The chain's CDR3 is CASRRDGSYEQYF. CDR3 sequence (DNA): TGTGCCAGCAGGCGGGACGGAAGCTACGAGCAGTACTTC.

This chain uses TRBV20-1 with TRBJ1-2, with D maybe TRBD1 (6 bases). From germline, CDR1 is DFQATT and CDR2 SNEGSKA (reference sequence). Deletions cut 5 bases from V and 10 bases from J, with 14 bases between. CDR3 length: 11 amino acids. The CDR3 coding sequence is TGCAGTGCTCCCCAATGGGGGCCCTACACCTTC. Its translation is CSAPQWGPYTF.

The chain couples TRBV5-1 to TRBJ2-7; no clear D gene. The V gene lost 5 bases and the J gene lost 1 base, with 16 bases spanning the gap. The V gene's germline CDR1 is SGHRS and CDR2 YFSETQ. The CDR3 sequence is 15 residues long. The CDR3 region has the DNA TGCGCCAGCAGAGTGCGGATCGGGCTATCCTACGAGCAGTACTTC. As protein: CASRVRIGLSYEQYF.

This clone was counted a few times. The rearrangement uses TRBV28 and TRBJ2-7, with D possibly TRBD2 on 6 matching bases. The CDR3 is 14 residues long. Deletions cut 3 bases from V and 2 bases from J, with 11 bases between. The V gene's germline CDR1 is MDHEN and CDR2 SYDVKM. DNA of the CDR3: TGTGCCAGCAGTTTCCTAGCGAAGACCTACGAGCAGTACTTC. Translation: CASSFLAKTYEQYF. The variable domain in full, completed from reference TRBV28 and TRBJ2-7, reads DVKVTQSSRYLVKRTGEKVFLECVQDMDHENMFWYRQDPGLGLRLIYFSYDVKMKEKGDIPEGYSVSREKKERFSLILESASTNQTSMYLCASSFLAKTYEQYFGPGTRLTVT.

The chain employs TRBV2 and TRBJ2-7; D gene uncertain. CDR3 length: 14 amino acids. CDR1 and CDR2 from the germline V gene are SNHLY and FYNNEI. V lost 6 bases and J 1 base, leaving 13 bases between the germline ends. The CDR3 nucleotides read TGTGCCAGCAGAGGCGGCTTTACATCCTACGAGCAGTACTTC. This gives the protein CASRGGFTSYEQYF.

The chain combines TRBV2 with TRBJ2-1, with D possibly TRBD2 on 5 matching bases. This CDR3 is built from 15 residues. Germline V gene data show CDR1 as SNHLY and CDR2 as FYNNEI. Trimming took 6 bases from V and 0 from J, leaving 12 bases between them. The CDR3 here is CASRIGVSSYNEQFF. CDR3 bases: TGTGCCAGCAGGATCGGGGTTAGCTCCTACAATGAGCAGTTCTTC.

The chain uses TRBV29-1 and TRBJ1-2; D uncertain. The CDR3 is 12 residues long. Trimming shortened V by 3 bases and J by 4 bases, and 9 bases separated the two germline ends. Germline V gene data show CDR1 as SQVTM and CDR2 as ANQGSEA. CDR3 in DNA: TGCAGCGTTGATTCAGGAATCTATGGCTACACCTTC. Its translation: CSVDSGIYGYTF.